This T cell receptor (beta chain) was profiled in a study of graft-versus-host responses after intestinal transplantation. Across the study: Those transplanted obtained multivisceral, liver-intestinal, or isolated intestinal grafts. For two to four years after anti-thymocyte globulin induction, all recipients took tacrolimus and steroids. Broader study findings: Patients with graft-donor T cell macrochimerism had high graft-versus-host to host-versus-graft clonal ratios in allografts. Ileal or blood samples showed some GvH clones first, and such clones were also found in recipient marrow.

The data were produced by immunoSEQ multiplex PCR, yet TCRdb's version contains in-frame clones alone and is incomplete. Of over 75,000 clones listed, roughly 88% are singletons. Comment on this clone: As yet, its antigen is unknown.

This CDR3 is built from 16 residues. The germline V gene has CDR1 SGHRS and CDR2 YFSETQ. This sample comprised PBMCs, obtained 255 days after intestinal transplant. This receptor was identified in a human patient who received an intestinal transplant, so some T cells may come from the graft donor. The chain recombines TRBV5-1 with TRBJ2-5, with TRBD1 identical over 7 bases. The J call may be wrong; the DNA end is better matched by TRBJ2-7. As DNA, the CDR3 is TGCGCCAGCAGCCCTGAAGGGGGCACCAGCTCCTACGAGCAGTACTTC. Encoded protein: CASSPEGGTSSYEQYF.